This TCR beta chain came from a study of human T cells and chemical hapten exposure. Study-wide context: Patients were given diphenylcyclopropenone on the scalp weekly across the approximately 24-week study. Study-wide findings and caveats: Donors were affected by alopecia, so their immune reaction might vary from that of healthy individuals.

TCRdb passed the RACE reads through MiXCR, listing each CDR3 protein once. The sample holds about 40,000 distinct CDR3 sequences, approximately 3.3% seen once. Time point indicated: patch test 2, 6 weeks after DPC sensitization. Treatment denoted: therapeutic diphenylcyclopropenone sensitization with weekly scalp DPC. Unfractionated whole blood served as the source for total RNA extraction. V shed 1 base and J shed 4 bases, with 6 bases lying between them. The CDR3 runs 13 residues. CDR1 and CDR2 (germline): LGHDT, YNNKEL (reference sequence). This clonotype was found many times. Its antigen is still unknown.

The sequencing here drew on whole blood, taken in connection with sensitization to the hapten diphenylcyclopropenone (DPC). This chain joins TRBV3-1 and TRBJ2-3, with D possibly TRBD2 on 5 matching bases. The receptor was isolated from a man aged 35 to 55 with alopecia areata. Some clones in this sample may be carry-over from other donors' samples. The CDR3 DNA sequence: TGTGCCAGCAGCCAAGTCGGGGCAGATACGCAGTATTTT. Translated, it gives CASSQVGADTQYF.